The present T cell receptor (beta chain) was sequenced within a study of blood T cell repertoires in COVID-19 (TCRdb year 2020). About the study as a whole: Samples from collaborators originated in the United States, Italy and Spain and spanned both the acute and convalescent phases of COVID-19. The prospective study material was composed of cDNA or gDNA derived from T cells, B-cell-depleted T cells, or PBMCs. The dataset comprised deeply sampled blood TCRbeta repertoires from subjects exposed to, actively infected with, or recovered from COVID-19. The repertoires were made available in a free public database intended to serve as a resource for research on the immune response to SARS-CoV-2. Samples came from the ongoing ImmuneRACE study (first 160 participants) plus 1,254 subjects from 6 global collaborators. The sample metadata nearly always contained a de-identified subject ID, COVID-19 status, age in years and sex. Where HLA class I and class II types were available, the types were taken from metadata supplied by the sample provider, not from assay-based typing.

TCRbeta CDR3 regions were amplified from genomic DNA by means of the immunoSEQ Assay, a bias-controlled multiplex PCR. Per the authors' processing: The number of nucleated cells in each sample was estimated by amplification of reference gene primers within the assay. To quantify the absolute abundance of each unique TCRbeta CDR3 rearrangement, sequence reads were collapsed and filtered. Productive Simpson clonality was computed per sample as the square root of Simpson's diversity index over productive rearrangements. The source is immuneACCESS, and TCRdb retained only in-frame sequences with V and J called. Part of the clones is not carried over; for the studies checked, unresolved V genes explain less than half of this, and the remainder is unexplained. D and trimming were read from the DNA, whereas the V and J calls and clone size are those reported in that table. The sample table contains 200,000 to 250,000 clones; only one count was recorded for around 86% of them. The ten biggest clones cover 5.5% to 6% of the sample.

Study-level results and caveats: Clinical and demographic metadata were provided uncurated, with the amount varying by source and participant.

As regards this clone: Its antigen remains undetermined. No per-base quality is available; no much larger clone lies one base away.

One collaborating source in Seattle enrolled patients while the patients were actively infected and followed the patients over time throughout the course of disease. Each collaborating institution followed its own protocols to collect whole blood in K2EDTA tubes. Collaborator samples were shipped for TCRbeta analysis as frozen whole blood, isolated PBMCs, or DNA extracted from either sample type. A distance of 18 bases separates the germline ends of V and J, which lose 6 bases and 3 bases respectively. The germline V gene supplies CDR1 MNHEY and CDR2 SVGEGT. The CDR3, from cysteine to phenylalanine, totals 15 residues. CDR3 DNA is the only sequence kept; it has 45 bases, read in frame from the first base.

The source is an elderly woman with COVID-19, enrolled during active disease. The chain is assembled from TRBV6-2 or TRBV6-3 and TRBJ2-7; TRBD1 is perhaps the D gene, given 5 matching bases. The specimen sequenced was peripheral blood. CDR3 sequence: CASSPPPTVNYEQYF. The DNA sequence is TGTGCCAGCAGCCCGCCCCCGACAGTTAACTACGAGCAGTACTTC.